The rows below give T cell receptor beta chains drawn from one sample of a study of CD8 T cells in Susac syndrome. TCRdb fed the immunoSEQ multiplex PCR reads into MiXCR, producing one record per CDR3 protein. The table shows 100,000 to 150,000 distinct CDR3 sequences, with 90% to 95% occurring only once. Sequenced input: CD8+ T cells from PBMCs. These receptors came from a human donor with Susac syndrome. Both conserved end residues are part of each CDR3. D genes are given only for firm matches. Not every row has a clone size; where given, it reads once, few, many or a size class.

CDR3: CAWSPGGDWETQYF
DNA: TGTGCCTGGAGTCCTGGAGGGGACTGGGAGACCCAGTACTTC
V: TRBV30
D: -
size: -
J: TRBJ2-5

CDR3: CSVQPGQGIWVQETQYF
DNA: TGCAGCGTTCAACCGGGACAGGGTATATGGGTACAGGAGACCCAGTACTTC
V: TRBV29-1
D: TRBD1
size: once
J: TRBJ2-5

CDR3: CSVDSGAYNEQFF
DNA: TGCAGCGTTGATTCGGGGGCATACAATGAGCAGTTCTTC
V: TRBV29-1
D: -
size: once
J: TRBJ2-1

CDR3: CSARDGLATVEQFF
DNA: TGCAGTGCTAGGGATGGACTAGCGACGGTTGAGCAGTTCTTC
V: TRBV20-1
D: TRBD2
size: -
J: TRBJ2-1

CDR3: CSASTGDTGELFF
DNA: TGCAGTGCTAGCACAGGCGACACCGGGGAGCTGTTTTTT
V: TRBV20-1
D: -
size: -
J: TRBJ2-2

CDR3: CASSPGSESYGYTF
DNA: TGTGCCAGCAGTCCCGGGTCCGAATCTTATGGCTACACCTTC
V: TRBV6-2/TRBV6-3
D: -
size: -
J: TRBJ1-2

CDR3: CASSFELDGYTF
DNA: TGTGCCAGCAGTTTCGAGTTGGATGGCTACACCTTC
V: TRBV28
D: -
size: -
J: TRBJ1-2

CDR3: CASSIYGTTDTQYF
DNA: TGTGCCAGCAGTATATACGGGACCACAGATACGCAGTATTTT
V: TRBV12-3/TRBV12-4
D: -
size: -
J: TRBJ2-3

CDR3: CASSAQDISRPQHF
DNA: TGTGCCAGCAGCGCACAGGATATCAGTCGGCCCCAGCATTTT
V: TRBV7-9
D: -
size: -
J: TRBJ1-5

CDR3: CASSDSGTGGGYTF
DNA: TGTGCCAGCAGTGACTCTGGGACAGGGGGTGGCTACACCTTC
V: TRBV6-4
D: TRBD1
size: -
J: TRBJ1-2

CDR3: CASRRGTGGEKLFF
DNA: TGTGCCAGCAGACGGGGGACAGGGGGTGAAAAACTGTTTTTT
V: TRBV25-1
D: TRBD1
size: -
J: TRBJ1-4

CDR3: CASSGSDPGYDADTQYF
DNA: TGTGCCAGCAGCGGCTCCGACCCGGGGTACGACGCAGATACGCAGTATTTT
V: TRBV7-9
D: -
size: -
J: TRBJ2-3

CDR3: CSAPLGQPYGYTF
DNA: TGCAGCGCACCCCTCGGACAGCCCTATGGCTACACCTTC
V: TRBV29-1
D: -
size: -
J: TRBJ1-2

CDR3: CASSFRLAGAYNEQFF
DNA: TGTGCCAGCAGCTTTCGACTAGCGGGAGCCTACAATGAGCAGTTCTTC
V: TRBV7-9
D: TRBD2
size: -
J: TRBJ2-1

CDR3: CASGPPGTSGSAELFF
DNA: TGTGCTAGTGGCCCCCCCGGGACTAGCGGGTCTGCGGAGCTGTTTTTT
V: TRBV12-5
D: TRBD2
size: -
J: TRBJ2-2

CDR3: CAWSVREGLSNQPQHF
DNA: TGTGCCTGGAGTGTACGGGAGGGGCTTAGCAATCAGCCCCAGCATTTT
V: TRBV30
D: -
size: -
J: TRBJ1-5

CDR3: CASRYSNEQFF
DNA: TGTGCCAGCAGGTACAGCAATGAGCAGTTCTTC
V: TRBV6-5
D: -
size: -
J: TRBJ2-1

CDR3: CASSYRDSGANVLTF
DNA: TGTGCCAGCAGTTACAGGGACTCTGGGGCCAACGTCCTGACTTTC
V: TRBV6-2/TRBV6-3
D: -
size: -
J: TRBJ2-6

CDR3: CASSLAVQQGGETQYF
DNA: TGTGCCAGCAGCTTAGCGGTCCAGCAAGGGGGGGAGACCCAGTACTTC
V: TRBV7-9
D: -
size: -
J: TRBJ2-5

CDR3: CSAPAGQIYEQYF
DNA: TGCAGTGCGCCGGCCGGACAGATCTACGAGCAGTACTTC
V: TRBV20-1
D: -
size: -
J: TRBJ2-7

CDR3: CATSSGAAEDYGYTF
DNA: TGTGCCACCAGCAGCGGGGCGGCAGAAGACTATGGCTACACCTTC
V: TRBV15
D: -
size: -
J: TRBJ1-2

CDR3: CSVAITGVTPATGELFF
DNA: TGCAGCGTGGCCATTACAGGGGTTACGCCGGCCACCGGGGAGCTGTTTTTT
V: TRBV29-1
D: TRBD1
size: -
J: TRBJ2-2

CDR3: CASSQDAAGAWETQYF
DNA: TGCGCCAGCAGCCAAGATGCTGCGGGAGCGTGGGAGACCCAGTACTTC
V: TRBV4-1
D: TRBD2
size: -
J: TRBJ2-5

CDR3: CAWSATVGEQYF
DNA: TGTGCCTGGAGTGCGACAGTTGGCGAGCAGTACTTC
V: TRBV30
D: -
size: -
J: TRBJ2-7

CDR3: CASSFTSGGAVEQYF
DNA: TGTGCCAGCAGCTTCACTAGCGGGGGGGCAGTCGAGCAGTACTTC
V: TRBV28
D: TRBD2
size: -
J: TRBJ2-7

CDR3: CASRQGSQPQHF
DNA: TGTGCCAGCAGACAGGGGAGTCAGCCCCAGCATTTT
V: TRBV12-3/TRBV12-4
D: TRBD1
size: -
J: TRBJ1-5

CDR3: CATSDLSERADTQYF
DNA: TGTGCCACCAGTGATTTGTCTGAACGAGCAGATACGCAGTATTTT
V: TRBV24-1
D: -
size: -
J: TRBJ2-3

CDR3: CASRAKLAGGPNTGELFF
DNA: TGTGCCAGCAGGGCGAAACTAGCGGGGGGGCCTAACACCGGGGAGCTGTTTTTT
V: TRBV6-2/TRBV6-3
D: TRBD2
size: -
J: TRBJ2-2

CDR3: CASRGAGETQYF
DNA: TGTGCCAGCAGAGGGGCGGGAGAGACCCAGTACTTC
V: TRBV13
D: -
size: few
J: TRBJ2-5

CDR3: CASSGDGVSAHF
DNA: TGTGCCAGCTCGGGGGACGGAGTTTCTGCGCACTTC
V: TRBV6-6
D: -
size: -
J: TRBJ2-4

CDR3: CASSGDGWRGYTF
DNA: TGCGCCAGCAGTGGGGACGGCTGGAGGGGCTACACCTTC
V: TRBV10-2
D: -
size: once
J: TRBJ1-2